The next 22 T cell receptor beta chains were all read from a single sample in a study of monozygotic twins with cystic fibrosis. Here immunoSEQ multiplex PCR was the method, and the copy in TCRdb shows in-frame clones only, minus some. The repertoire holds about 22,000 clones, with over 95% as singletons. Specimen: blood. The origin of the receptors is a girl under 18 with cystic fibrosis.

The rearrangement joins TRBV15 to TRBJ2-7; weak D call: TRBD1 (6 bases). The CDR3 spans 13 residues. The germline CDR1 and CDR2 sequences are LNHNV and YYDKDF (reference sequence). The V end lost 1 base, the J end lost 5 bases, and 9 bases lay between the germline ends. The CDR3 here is CATSRVRGDEQYF. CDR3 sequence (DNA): TGTGCCACCAGCAGAGTCAGGGGCGACGAGCAGTACTTC. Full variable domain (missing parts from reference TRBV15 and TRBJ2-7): DAMVIQNPRYQVTQFGKPVTLSCSQTLNHNVMYWYQQKSSQAPKLLFHYYDKDFNNEADTPDNFQSRRPNTSFCFLDIRSPGLGDTAMYLCATSRVRGDEQYFGPGTRLTVT.

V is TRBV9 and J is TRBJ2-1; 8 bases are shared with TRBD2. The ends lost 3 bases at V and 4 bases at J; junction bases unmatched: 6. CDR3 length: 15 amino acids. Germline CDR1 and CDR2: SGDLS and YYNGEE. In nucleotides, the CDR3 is TGTGCCAGCAGCGGGAGCGGGAGTATATACAATGAGCAGTTCTTC. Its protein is CASSGSGSIYNEQFF.

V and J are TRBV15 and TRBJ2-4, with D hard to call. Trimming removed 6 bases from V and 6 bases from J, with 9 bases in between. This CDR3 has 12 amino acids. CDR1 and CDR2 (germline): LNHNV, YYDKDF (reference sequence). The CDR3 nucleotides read TGTGCCACCAGTTGGCAGACAAACATTCAGTACTTC. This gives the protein CATSWQTNIQYF.

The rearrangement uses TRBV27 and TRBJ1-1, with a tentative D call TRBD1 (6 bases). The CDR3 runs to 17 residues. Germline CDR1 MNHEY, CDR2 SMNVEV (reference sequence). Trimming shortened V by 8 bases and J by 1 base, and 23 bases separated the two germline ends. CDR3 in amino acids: CASASLPGGAKNTEAFF. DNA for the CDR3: TGTGCCAGCGCGTCACTCCCGGGGGGCGCCAAGAACACTGAAGCTTTCTTT.

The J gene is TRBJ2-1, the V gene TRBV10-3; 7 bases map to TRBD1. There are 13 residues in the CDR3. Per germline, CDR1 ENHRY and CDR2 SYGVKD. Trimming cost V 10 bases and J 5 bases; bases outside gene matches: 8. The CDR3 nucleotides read TGTGCCACAGGGGGTAGAGAAGACAATGAGCAGTTCTTC. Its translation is CATGGREDNEQFF.

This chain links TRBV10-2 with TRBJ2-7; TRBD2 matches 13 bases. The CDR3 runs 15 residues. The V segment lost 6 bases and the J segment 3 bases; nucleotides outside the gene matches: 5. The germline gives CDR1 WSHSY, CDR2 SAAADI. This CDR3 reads CASSAGLAGDYEQYV. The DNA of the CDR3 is TGCGCCAGCAGCGCTGGACTAGCGGGAGACTACGAGCAGTACGTC.

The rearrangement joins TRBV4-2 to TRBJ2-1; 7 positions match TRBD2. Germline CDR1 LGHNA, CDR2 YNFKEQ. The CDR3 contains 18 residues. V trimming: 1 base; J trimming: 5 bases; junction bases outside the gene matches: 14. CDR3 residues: CASSQGLVAGVGHNEQFF. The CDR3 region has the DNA TGTGCCAGCAGCCAAGGATTGGTAGCGGGCGTGGGGCACAATGAGCAGTTCTTC.

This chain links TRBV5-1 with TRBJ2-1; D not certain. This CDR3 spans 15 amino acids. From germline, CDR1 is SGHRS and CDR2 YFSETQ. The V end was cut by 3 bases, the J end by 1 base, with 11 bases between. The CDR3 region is CASSWEIRSYNEQFF. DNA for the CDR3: TGCGCCAGCAGCTGGGAAATTCGGTCCTACAATGAGCAGTTCTTC.

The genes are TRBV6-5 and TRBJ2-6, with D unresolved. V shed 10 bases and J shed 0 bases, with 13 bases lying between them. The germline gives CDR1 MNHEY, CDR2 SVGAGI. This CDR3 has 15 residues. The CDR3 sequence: CATQDVSSGANVLTF. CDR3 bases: TGTGCCACCCAGGACGTTAGCTCTGGGGCCAACGTCCTGACTTTC.

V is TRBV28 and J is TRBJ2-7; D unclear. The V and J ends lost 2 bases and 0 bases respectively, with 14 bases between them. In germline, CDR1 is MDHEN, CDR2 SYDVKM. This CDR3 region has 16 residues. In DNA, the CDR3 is TGTGCCAGCAGTTTAAGGTCGTCGGTAGCCTCCTACGAGCAGTACTTC. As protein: CASSLRSSVASYEQYF.

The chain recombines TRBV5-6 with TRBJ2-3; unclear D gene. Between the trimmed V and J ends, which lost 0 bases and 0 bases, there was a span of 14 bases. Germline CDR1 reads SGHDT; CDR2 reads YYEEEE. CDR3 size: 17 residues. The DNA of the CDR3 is TGTGCCAGCAGCTTGGGCCTTCAGCGTACTAGCACAGATACGCAGTATTTT. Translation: CASSLGLQRTSTDTQYF.

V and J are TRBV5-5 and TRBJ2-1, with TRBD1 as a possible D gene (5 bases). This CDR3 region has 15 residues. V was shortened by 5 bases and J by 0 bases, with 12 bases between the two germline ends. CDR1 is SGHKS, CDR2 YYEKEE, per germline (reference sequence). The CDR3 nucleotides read TGTGCCAGCAGACAGGCTATGAGCTCCTACAATGAGCAGTTCTTC. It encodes CASRQAMSSYNEQFF.

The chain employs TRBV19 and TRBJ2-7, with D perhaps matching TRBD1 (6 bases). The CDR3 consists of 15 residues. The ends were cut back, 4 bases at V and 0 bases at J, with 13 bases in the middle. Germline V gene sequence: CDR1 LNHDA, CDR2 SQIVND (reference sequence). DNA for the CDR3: TGTGCCAGTAGTAAAGCCTCAGGGGCCTCCTACGAGCAGTACTTC. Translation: CASSKASGASYEQYF.

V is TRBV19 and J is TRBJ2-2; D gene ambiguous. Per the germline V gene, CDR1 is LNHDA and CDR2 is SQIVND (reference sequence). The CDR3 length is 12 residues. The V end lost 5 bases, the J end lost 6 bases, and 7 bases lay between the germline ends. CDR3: CASSFRAGELFF. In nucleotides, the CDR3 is TGTGCCAGTAGTTTTAGGGCCGGGGAGCTGTTTTTT.

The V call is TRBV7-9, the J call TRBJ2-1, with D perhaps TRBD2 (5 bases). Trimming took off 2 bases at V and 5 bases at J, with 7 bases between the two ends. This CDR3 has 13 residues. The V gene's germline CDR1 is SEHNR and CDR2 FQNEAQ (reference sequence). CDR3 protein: CASSLRGNNEQFF. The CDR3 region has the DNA TGTGCCAGCAGCTTACGGGGAAACAATGAGCAGTTCTTC. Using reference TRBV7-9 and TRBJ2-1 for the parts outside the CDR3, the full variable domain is DTGVSQNPRHKITKRGQNVTFRCDPISEHNRLYWYRQTLGQGPEFLTYFQNEAQLEKSRLLSDRFSAERPKGSFSTLEIQRTEQGDSAMYLCASSLRGNNEQFFGPGTRLTVL.

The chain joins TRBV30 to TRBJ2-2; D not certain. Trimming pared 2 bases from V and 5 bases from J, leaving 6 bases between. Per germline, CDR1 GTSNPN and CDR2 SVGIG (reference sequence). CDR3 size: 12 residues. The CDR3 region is CAWSLGTGELFF. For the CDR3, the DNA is TGTGCCTGGAGTCTGGGGACCGGGGAGCTGTTTTTT.

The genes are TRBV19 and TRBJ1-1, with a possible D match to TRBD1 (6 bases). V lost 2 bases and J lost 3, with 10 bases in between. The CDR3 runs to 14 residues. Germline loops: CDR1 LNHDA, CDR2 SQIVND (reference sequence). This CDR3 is CASSISGVDTEAFF. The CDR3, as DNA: TGTGCCAGTAGTATATCAGGGGTAGACACTGAAGCTTTCTTT.

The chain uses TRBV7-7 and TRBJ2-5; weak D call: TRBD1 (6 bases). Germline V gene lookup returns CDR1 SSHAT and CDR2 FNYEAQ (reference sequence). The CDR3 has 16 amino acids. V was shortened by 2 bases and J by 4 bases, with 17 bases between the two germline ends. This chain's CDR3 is CASSLSLDGGSETQYF. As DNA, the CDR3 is TGTGCCAGCAGCTTATCGCTAGATGGGGGCTCAGAGACCCAGTACTTC.

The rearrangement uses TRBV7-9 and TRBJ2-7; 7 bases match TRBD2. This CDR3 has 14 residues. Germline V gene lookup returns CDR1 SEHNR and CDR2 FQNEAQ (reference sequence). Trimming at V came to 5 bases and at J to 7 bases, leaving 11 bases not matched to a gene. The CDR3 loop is CASSRAGKSWEQYF. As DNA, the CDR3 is TGTGCCAGCAGCCGAGCGGGGAAGTCTTGGGAGCAGTACTTC.

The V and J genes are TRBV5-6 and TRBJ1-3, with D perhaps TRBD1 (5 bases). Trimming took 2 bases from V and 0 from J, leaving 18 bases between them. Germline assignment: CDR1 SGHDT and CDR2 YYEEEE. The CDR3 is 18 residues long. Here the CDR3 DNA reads TGTGCCAGCAGCTTACTGGGCGTGGCAGGGATCTCTGGAAACACCATATATTTT. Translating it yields CASSLLGVAGISGNTIYF. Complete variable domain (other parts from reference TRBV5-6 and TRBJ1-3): DAGVTQSPTHLIKTRGQQVTLRCSPKSGHDTVSWYQQALGQGPQFIFQYYEEEERQRGNFPDRFSGHQFPNYSSELNVNALLLGDSALYLCASSLLGVAGISGNTIYFGEGSWLTVV.

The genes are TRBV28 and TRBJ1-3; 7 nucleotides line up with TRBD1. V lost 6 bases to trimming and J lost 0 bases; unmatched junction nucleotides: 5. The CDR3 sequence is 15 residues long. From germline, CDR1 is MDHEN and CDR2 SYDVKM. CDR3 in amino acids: CASRSRQGSGNTIYF. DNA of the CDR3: TGTGCCAGCAGATCAAGACAGGGCTCTGGAAACACCATATATTTT.

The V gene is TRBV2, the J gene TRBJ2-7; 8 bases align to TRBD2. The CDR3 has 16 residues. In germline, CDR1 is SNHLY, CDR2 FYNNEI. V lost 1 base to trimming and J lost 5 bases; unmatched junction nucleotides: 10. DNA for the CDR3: TGTGCCAGCAGTGAAGGACCGAGCGGGAGCCTCCACGAGCAGTACTTC. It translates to CASSEGPSGSLHEQYF.